This T cell receptor (beta chain) stems from a study of blood T cell repertoires in COVID-19. On the study more broadly: Material from acute and convalescent COVID-19 was sourced from the United States, Italy and Spain. PBMCs, B-cell-depleted T cells, or T cells were the source of the cDNA or gDNA that made up the material.

The trim removed 3 bases at V and 0 bases at J, leaving 4 bases unmatched. CDR3 length: 15 residues. In germline, CDR1 is SNHLY, CDR2 FYNNEI. In the original workflow: Cell counts per sample came from amplifying reference gene primers. The assay was immunoSEQ multiplex PCR, and TCRdb's table has in-frame clones only and misses some. V and J calls and clone size are given by that table; D and trimming were obtained from the DNA. The sample lists about 200,000 clones; approximately 82% were seen once. This clone was observed a few times. Sequenced sample: peripheral blood. The TCR was taken from a woman aged 45-60 years with acute or convalescent COVID-19. This sequence joins TRBV2 and TRBJ1-2; TRBD1 matches at 7 bases. This CDR3 reads CASSEGQSSNYGYTF. CDR3 nucleotide sequence: TGTGCCAGCAGTGAGGGACAGAGCTCTAACTATGGCTACACCTTC.